This TCR beta chain was found in a study of OX40 agonist ivuxolimab in advanced cancers. On the study more broadly: All patients had ivuxolimab intravenously every 2 weeks at 0.01 to 10 mg/kg. Study conclusions and caveats: Researchers report that CD8+ T cells had, on average, more expanded clones than CD4+. Clones of CD4+ and CD8+ blood T cells grew by week 6 at doses of 0.1 to 3.0 mg/kg.

CDR3 length: 20 residues. Germline CDR1 is LNHDA and CDR2 is SQIVND (reference sequence). With V trimmed by 5 bases and J by 2 bases, 19 bases remained unmatched. Comment on this clone: The antigen remains unidentified.

The table came from immunoSEQ multiplex PCR; TCRdb's copy has only in-frame clones and leaves some out. This sample yields 60,000 to 80,000 clones, of which around four fifths are seen a single time; almost 6% belongs to the top ten. Specimen: CD4+ or CD8+ T cells sorted from blood, collected in a trial of the OX40 agonist ivuxolimab. The TCR was taken from an adult with an advanced solid tumor such as melanoma, head and neck, liver or kidney cancer. J is TRBJ1-5 and V is TRBV19; 9 nucleotides match TRBD1. The DNA of the CDR3 is TGTGCCAGTAGTCTGAAACCGGGACAGGGACGTTTCGAGGGCAATCAGCCCCAGCATTTT. Translation: CASSLKPGQGRFEGNQPQHF. Drawing the rest from reference TRBV19 and TRBJ1-5, the complete variable domain is DGGITQSPKYLFRKEGQNVTLSCEQNLNHDAMYWYRQDPGQGLRLIYYSQIVNDFQKGDIAEGYSVSREKKESFPLTVTSAQKNPTAFYLCASSLKPGQGRFEGNQPQHFGDGTRLSIL.